This is a list of T cell receptor beta chains from one sample in a study of blood T cell repertoires in COVID-19. This table comes from immunoSEQ multiplex PCR, and its TCRdb copy is limited to in-frame clones, with some not included. The sample has about 190,000 clones, 65% to 80% seen once. The sequencing sample was made of peripheral blood. The receptors originated from a man aged 50 to 60 who had recovered from COVID-19. Each CDR3 is given with its conserved first and last residue. D genes are given only for firm matches. Where a row states a size, it is once, few, many or the class of an expanded clone; other rows omit it.

size: NA; V: TRBV28; J: TRBJ2-2; D: TRBD1; CDR3: CASSQQGAPGTGELFF; DNA: TGTGCCAGCAGCCAACAGGGGGCGCCGGGCACCGGGGAGCTGTTTTTT
size: NA; V: TRBV30; J: TRBJ2-6; D: TRBD1; CDR3: CAWRGRQGGMNGANVLTF; DNA: TGTGCCTGGAGGGGTAGACAGGGGGGAATGAACGGGGCCAACGTCCTGACTTTC
size: NA; V: TRBV5-5; J: TRBJ2-7; D: NA; CDR3: CASGLSSWGVYEQYF; DNA: TGTGCCAGCGGCCTTTCTAGCTGGGGTGTCTACGAGCAGTACTTC
size: NA; V: TRBV5-6; J: TRBJ1-1; D: TRBD1; CDR3: CASSFGTGGSEAFF; DNA: TGTGCCAGCAGCTTTGGGACAGGGGGCTCTGAAGCTTTCTTT
size: NA; V: TRBV28; J: TRBJ2-3; D: NA; CDR3: CASSTSTQGQTQYF; DNA: TGTGCCAGCAGTACCTCAACACAGGGTCAAACGCAGTATTTT
size: NA; V: TRBV7-8; J: TRBJ1-4; D: NA; CDR3: CASSLYGANNEKLFF; DNA: TGTGCCAGCAGCTTATATGGGGCTAATAATGAAAAACTGTTTTTT
size: NA; V: TRBV10-2; J: TRBJ2-1; D: TRBD2; CDR3: CASSTSGRTHEQFF; DNA: TGCGCCAGCTCAACTAGCGGGAGAACCCATGAGCAGTTCTTC
size: once; V: TRBV6-4; J: TRBJ1-3; D: TRBD1; CDR3: CASSSGTGPGNTIYF; DNA: TGTGCCAGCAGCTCCGGGACAGGGCCCGGAAACACCATATATTTT
size: NA; V: TRBV5-4; J: TRBJ2-4; D: TRBD2; CDR3: CASSFMRESAKNIQYF; DNA: TGTGCCAGCAGCTTTATGCGGGAGTCCGCCAAAAACATTCAGTACTTC
size: few; V: TRBV10-2; J: TRBJ2-2; D: TRBD1; CDR3: CASIRGQGYYTGELFF; DNA: TGCGCCAGCATTAGGGGACAGGGGTATTACACCGGGGAGCTGTTTTTT
size: NA; V: TRBV5-1; J: TRBJ2-6; D: NA; CDR3: CASRGWRNSGANVLTF; DNA: TGCGCCAGCAGAGGTTGGCGGAACTCTGGGGCCAACGTCCTGACTTTC
size: NA; V: TRBV19; J: TRBJ1-2; D: TRBD1; CDR3: CASSIPGGAYGYTF; DNA: TGTGCCAGTAGTATTCCAGGGGGAGCCTATGGCTACACCTTC
size: NA; V: TRBV18; J: TRBJ1-2; D: NA; CDR3: CASSPLGSTGDGYTF; DNA: TGTGCCAGCTCACCCTTAGGGAGCACGGGGGATGGCTACACCTTC
size: few; V: TRBV5-1; J: TRBJ1-1; D: NA; CDR3: CASSLVVGTNEAFF; DNA: TGCGCCAGCAGCTTGGTCGTAGGGACAAACGAAGCTTTCTTT
size: few; V: TRBV3-1/TRBV3-2; J: TRBJ1-1; D: NA; CDR3: CASSHPQGSSALAAFF; DNA: TGTGCCAGCAGCCACCCCCAAGGTAGTTCTGCATTAGCAGCTTTCTTT
size: NA; V: TRBV29-1; J: TRBJ2-2; D: NA; CDR3: CSVAGPGGGELFF; DNA: TGCAGCGTTGCAGGGCCCGGGGGCGGGGAGCTGTTTTTT
size: NA; V: TRBV28; J: TRBJ1-4; D: NA; CDR3: CASRPQGGSNEKLFF; DNA: TGTGCCAGCAGGCCTCAGGGTGGGTCAAATGAAAAACTGTTTTTT
size: NA; V: TRBV3-1/TRBV3-2; J: TRBJ1-1; D: NA; CDR3: CASSLEGDLAEAFF; DNA: TGTGCCAGCAGTCTCGAAGGGGATCTGGCTGAAGCTTTCTTT
size: NA; V: TRBV2; J: TRBJ1-1; D: TRBD1; CDR3: CASSLQGVTEAFF; DNA: TGTGCCAGCAGTTTACAGGGGGTCACTGAAGCTTTCTTT
size: once; V: TRBV3-1/TRBV3-2; J: TRBJ2-1; D: NA; CDR3: CASSHSPMKGNEQFF; DNA: TGTGCCAGCAGCCACTCCCCGATGAAGGGGAATGAGCAGTTCTTC
size: NA; V: TRBV20-1; J: TRBJ1-1; D: TRBD1; CDR3: CSASWPGQGEAFF; DNA: TGCAGTGCTAGTTGGCCCGGACAGGGTGAAGCTTTCTTT
size: NA; V: TRBV29-1; J: TRBJ2-3; D: TRBD2; CDR3: CSVATSGHTDTQYF; DNA: TGCAGCGTTGCTACTAGCGGCCACACAGATACGCAGTATTTT
size: few; V: TRBV29-1; J: TRBJ2-7; D: NA; CDR3: CSVRRSPYEQYF; DNA: TGCAGCGTTCGTAGGAGTCCCTACGAGCAGTACTTC
size: NA; V: TRBV10-3; J: TRBJ2-1; D: TRBD2; CDR3: CATTRSTSGYNEQFF; DNA: TGTGCCACCACTCGGTCTACTAGCGGATACAATGAGCAGTTCTTC
size: NA; V: TRBV29-1; J: TRBJ2-3; D: TRBD2; CDR3: CSVEVGGRLTDTQYF; DNA: TGCAGCGTCGAGGTTGGCGGGAGGCTCACAGATACGCAGTATTTT
size: NA; V: TRBV15; J: TRBJ1-3; D: NA; CDR3: CATSRDLSGNTIYF; DNA: TGTGCCACCAGCAGAGACCTCTCTGGAAACACCATATATTTT
size: NA; V: TRBV27; J: TRBJ1-6; D: NA; CDR3: CASSLWGETLHF; DNA: TGTGCCAGCAGTTTATGGGGGGAGACCCTCCACTTT
size: NA; V: TRBV7-8; J: TRBJ1-1; D: NA; CDR3: CASSSGEIRNTEAFF; DNA: TGTGCCAGCAGCTCCGGGGAGATTCGGAACACTGAAGCTTTCTTT
size: once; V: TRBV24-1; J: TRBJ2-6; D: NA; CDR3: CATSEAPRTGANVLTF; DNA: TGTGCCACCAGTGAGGCCCCCAGAACTGGGGCCAACGTCCTGACTTTC
size: NA; V: TRBV5-4; J: TRBJ2-2; D: NA; CDR3: CASSLYGSGTGELFF; DNA: TGTGCCAGCAGCTTGTACGGGAGTGGGACCGGGGAGCTGTTTTTT
size: many; V: TRBV6-6; J: TRBJ2-1; D: NA; CDR3: CASSLASSYNEQFF; DNA: TGTGCCAGCAGTTTAGCGTCCTCCTACAATGAGCAGTTCTTC
size: NA; V: TRBV6-5; J: TRBJ2-1; D: TRBD2; CDR3: CASSSLLAGSSNEQFF; DNA: TGTGCCAGCAGTTCCTTACTAGCGGGATCGAGCAATGAGCAGTTCTTC
size: NA; V: TRBV30; J: TRBJ1-3; D: NA; CDR3: CAWTGDRNTIYF; DNA: TGTGCCTGGACAGGTGACCGAAACACCATATATTTT
size: NA; V: TRBV2; J: TRBJ2-2; D: TRBD1; CDR3: CACAPDRTNTGELFF; DNA: TGTGCCTGCGCACCGGACAGGACGAACACCGGGGAGCTGTTTTTT
size: few; V: TRBV6-2/TRBV6-3; J: TRBJ1-2; D: NA; CDR3: CASSYSLRQAYKYGYTF; DNA: TGTGCCAGCAGTTACTCCCTCCGACAGGCGTATAAGTATGGCTACACCTTC
size: NA; V: TRBV7-8; J: TRBJ1-4; D: TRBD1; CDR3: CASSQNRGDEKLFF; DNA: TGTGCCAGCAGCCAGAACAGGGGAGATGAAAAACTGTTTTTT
size: NA; V: TRBV7-8; J: TRBJ2-7; D: NA; CDR3: CASSPGLGEQYF; DNA: TGTGCCAGCAGCCCAGGGCTGGGCGAGCAGTACTTC
size: NA; V: TRBV28; J: TRBJ2-2; D: TRBD2; CDR3: CASTPGGSSTGELFF; DNA: TGTGCCAGCACCCCCGGGGGGTCGAGCACCGGGGAGCTGTTTTTT
size: NA; V: TRBV6-5; J: TRBJ1-1; D: TRBD1; CDR3: CASSAVQGGGLVAFF; DNA: TGTGCCAGCAGCGCGGTTCAGGGGGGCGGGTTGGTAGCTTTCTTT
size: NA; V: TRBV27; J: TRBJ2-7; D: NA; CDR3: CASSLVRGEQYF; DNA: TGTGCCAGCAGTTTAGTCAGGGGTGAGCAGTACTTC
size: once; V: TRBV19; J: TRBJ2-2; D: TRBD2; CDR3: CASSIGEGRTGELFF; DNA: TGTGCCAGTAGTATTGGGGAGGGCCGCACCGGGGAGCTGTTTTTT
size: NA; V: TRBV11-3; J: TRBJ2-1; D: TRBD1; CDR3: CASSSYRGISDEQFF; DNA: TGTGCCAGCAGCTCCTACAGGGGAATCAGTGATGAGCAGTTCTTC
size: few; V: TRBV15; J: TRBJ2-7; D: NA; CDR3: CATSRDRRSEWDYEQYF; DNA: TGTGCCACCAGCAGAGATAGGAGGTCCGAATGGGACTACGAGCAGTACTTC
size: NA; V: TRBV6-5; J: TRBJ2-7; D: TRBD1; CDR3: CASSPGGEREQYF; DNA: TGTGCCAGCAGTCCAGGGGGCGAGCGCGAGCAGTACTTC
size: NA; V: TRBV18; J: TRBJ2-6; D: NA; CDR3: CASYPGSGGSGANVLTF; DNA: TGTGCCAGCTACCCTGGCTCAGGTGGCTCTGGGGCCAACGTCCTGACTTTC
size: NA; V: TRBV4-2; J: TRBJ2-7; D: NA; CDR3: CASSQSRGDGLEQYF; DNA: TGTGCCAGCAGCCAATCCAGGGGTGACGGCTTAGAGCAGTACTTC
size: NA; V: TRBV19; J: TRBJ2-2; D: NA; CDR3: CASSIGGANTGELFF; DNA: TGTGCCAGTAGTATTGGGGGGGCCAACACCGGGGAGCTGTTTTTT